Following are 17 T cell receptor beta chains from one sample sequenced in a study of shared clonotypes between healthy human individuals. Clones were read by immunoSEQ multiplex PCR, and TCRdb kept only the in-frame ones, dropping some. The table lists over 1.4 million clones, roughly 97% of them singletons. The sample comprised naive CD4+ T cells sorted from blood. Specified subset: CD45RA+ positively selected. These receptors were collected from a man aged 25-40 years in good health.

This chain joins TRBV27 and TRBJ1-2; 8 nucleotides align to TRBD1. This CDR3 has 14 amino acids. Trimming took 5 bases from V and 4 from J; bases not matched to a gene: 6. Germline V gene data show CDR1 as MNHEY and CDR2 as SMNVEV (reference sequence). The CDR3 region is CASSPRQGSYGYTF. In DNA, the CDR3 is TGTGCCAGCAGTCCGCGACAGGGGAGCTATGGCTACACCTTC.

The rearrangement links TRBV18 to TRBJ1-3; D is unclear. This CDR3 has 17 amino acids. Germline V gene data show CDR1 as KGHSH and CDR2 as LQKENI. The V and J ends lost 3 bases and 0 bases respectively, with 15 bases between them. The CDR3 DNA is TGTGCCAGCTCACCGGCTATAGGGTACGACTCTGGAAACACCATATATTTT. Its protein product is CASSPAIGYDSGNTIYF.

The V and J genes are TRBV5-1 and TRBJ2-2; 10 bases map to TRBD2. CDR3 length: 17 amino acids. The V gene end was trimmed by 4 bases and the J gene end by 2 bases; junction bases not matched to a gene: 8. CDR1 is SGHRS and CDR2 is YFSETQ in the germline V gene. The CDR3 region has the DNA TGCGCCAGCAGCCCACTAATAGCGGGAGGAAACACCGGGGAGCTGTTTTTT. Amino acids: CASSPLIAGGNTGELFF.

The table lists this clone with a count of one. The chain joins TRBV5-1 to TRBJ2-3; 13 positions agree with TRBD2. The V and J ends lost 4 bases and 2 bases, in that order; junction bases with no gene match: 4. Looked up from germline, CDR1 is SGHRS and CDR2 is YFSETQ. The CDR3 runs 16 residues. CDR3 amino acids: CASSPTSGRITDTQYF. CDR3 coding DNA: TGCGCCAGCAGCCCGACTAGCGGGAGGATCACAGATACGCAGTATTTT.

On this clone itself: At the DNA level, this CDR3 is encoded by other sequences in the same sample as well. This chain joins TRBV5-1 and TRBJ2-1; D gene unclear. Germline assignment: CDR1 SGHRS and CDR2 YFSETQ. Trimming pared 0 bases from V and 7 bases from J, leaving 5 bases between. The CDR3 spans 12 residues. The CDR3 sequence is CASSLEQNEQFF. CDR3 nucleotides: TGCGCCAGCAGCTTGGAACAGAATGAGCAGTTCTTC.

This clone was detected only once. The CDR3 DNA reads TGTGCCACCCCCACTTTGGCGGCGGATACGCAGTATTTT. Protein product: CATPTLAADTQYF. The chain recombines TRBV6-4 with TRBJ2-3, with D unresolved. In germline, CDR1 is MRHNA, CDR2 SNTAGT. The length of the CDR3 is 13 residues. Trimming took 10 bases from V and 6 from J, leaving 17 bases between them.

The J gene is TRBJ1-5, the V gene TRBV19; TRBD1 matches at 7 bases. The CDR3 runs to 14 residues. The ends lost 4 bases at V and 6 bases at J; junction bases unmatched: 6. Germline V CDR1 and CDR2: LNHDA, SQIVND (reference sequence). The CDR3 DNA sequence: TGTGCCAGTAGTAAAACAGGGGATGGTCAGCCCCAGCATTTT. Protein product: CASSKTGDGQPQHF.

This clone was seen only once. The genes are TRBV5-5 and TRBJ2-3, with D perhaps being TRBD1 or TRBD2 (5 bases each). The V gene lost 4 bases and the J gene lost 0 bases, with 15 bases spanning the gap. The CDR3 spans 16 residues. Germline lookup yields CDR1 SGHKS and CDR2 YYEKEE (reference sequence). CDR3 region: CASSMKGTASTDTQYF. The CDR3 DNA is TGTGCCAGCAGCATGAAAGGGACCGCTAGCACAGATACGCAGTATTTT.

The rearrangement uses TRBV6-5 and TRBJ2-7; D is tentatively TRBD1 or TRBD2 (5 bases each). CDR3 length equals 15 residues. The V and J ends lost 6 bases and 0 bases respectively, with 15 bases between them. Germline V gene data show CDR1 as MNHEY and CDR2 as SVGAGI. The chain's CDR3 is CASRGFGASSYEQYF. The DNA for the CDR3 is TGTGCCAGCAGGGGGTTCGGGGCTAGCTCCTACGAGCAGTACTTC.

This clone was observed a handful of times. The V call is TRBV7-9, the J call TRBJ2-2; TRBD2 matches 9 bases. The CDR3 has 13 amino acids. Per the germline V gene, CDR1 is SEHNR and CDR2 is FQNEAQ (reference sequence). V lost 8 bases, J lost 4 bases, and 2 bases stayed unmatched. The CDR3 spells CASAREGTGELFF. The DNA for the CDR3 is TGTGCCAGCGCGCGGGAGGGCACCGGGGAGCTGTTTTTT.

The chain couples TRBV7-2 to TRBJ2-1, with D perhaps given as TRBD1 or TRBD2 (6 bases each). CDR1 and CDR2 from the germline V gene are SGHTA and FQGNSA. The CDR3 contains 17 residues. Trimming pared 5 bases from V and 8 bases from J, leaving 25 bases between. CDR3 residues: CASSPRGSPGAEDEQFF. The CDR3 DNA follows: TGTGCCAGCAGCCCACGGGGCTCTCCGGGGGCCGAAGATGAGCAGTTCTTC.

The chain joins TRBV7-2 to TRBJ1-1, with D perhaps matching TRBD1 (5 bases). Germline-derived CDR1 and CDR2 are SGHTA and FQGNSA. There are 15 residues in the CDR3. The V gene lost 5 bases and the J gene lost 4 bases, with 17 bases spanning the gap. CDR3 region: CASSPGVPRGTEAFF. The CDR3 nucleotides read TGTGCCAGCAGCCCGGGGGTCCCGAGGGGCACTGAAGCTTTCTTT.

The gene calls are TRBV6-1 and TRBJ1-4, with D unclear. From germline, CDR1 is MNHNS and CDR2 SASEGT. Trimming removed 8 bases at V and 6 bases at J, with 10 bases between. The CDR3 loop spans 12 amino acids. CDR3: CASQSPDEKLFF. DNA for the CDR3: TGTGCCAGCCAATCCCCCGATGAAAAACTGTTTTTT.

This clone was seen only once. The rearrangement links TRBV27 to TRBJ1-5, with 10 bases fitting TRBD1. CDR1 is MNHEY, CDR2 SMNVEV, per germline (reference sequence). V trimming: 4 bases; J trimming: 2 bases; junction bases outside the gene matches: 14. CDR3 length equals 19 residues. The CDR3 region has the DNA TGTGCCAGCAGTTCAACTGAGACGACAGGGGGCTTCGGCAATCAGCCCCAGCATTTT. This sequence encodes CASSSTETTGGFGNQPQHF.

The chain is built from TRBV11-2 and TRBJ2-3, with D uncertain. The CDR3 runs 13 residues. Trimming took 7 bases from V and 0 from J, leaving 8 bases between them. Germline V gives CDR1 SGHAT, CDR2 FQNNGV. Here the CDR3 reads CASTQISTDTQYF. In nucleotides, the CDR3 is TGTGCCAGCACCCAAATCAGCACAGATACGCAGTATTTT.

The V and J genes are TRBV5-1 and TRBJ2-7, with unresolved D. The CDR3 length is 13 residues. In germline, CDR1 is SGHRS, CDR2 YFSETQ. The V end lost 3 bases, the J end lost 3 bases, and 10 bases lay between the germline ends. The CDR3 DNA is TGCGCCAGCAGCTCCGGCAGCCACTACGAGCAGTACTTC. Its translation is CASSSGSHYEQYF.

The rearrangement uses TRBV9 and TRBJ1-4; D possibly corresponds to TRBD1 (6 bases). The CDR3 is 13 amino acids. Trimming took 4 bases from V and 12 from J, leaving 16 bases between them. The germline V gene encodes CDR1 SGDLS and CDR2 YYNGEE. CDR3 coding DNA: TGTGCCAGCAGCTCTACTACAGGGACTCAACTGTTTTTT. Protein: CASSSTTGTQLFF. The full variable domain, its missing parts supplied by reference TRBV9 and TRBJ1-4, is DSGVTQTPKHLITATGQRVTLRCSPRSGDLSVYWYQQSLDQGLQFLIQYYNGEERAKGNILERFSAQQFPDLHSELNLSSLELGDSALYFCASSSTTGTQLFFGSGTQLSVL.